Shown below are 23 T cell receptor beta chains from a single sample sequenced in a study of blood T cell repertoires in COVID-19. Sequencing used immunoSEQ multiplex PCR; TCRdb keeps in-frame clones, though not all of them. This sample has 110,000 or so clones, with around 89% found just once. Specimen: peripheral blood. The receptor set was obtained from a woman between 50 and 59 years old with acute or convalescent COVID-19.

The V gene is TRBV27, the J gene TRBJ2-1, with a weak D call TRBD1 (7 bases). This CDR3 has 13 amino acids. The V and J ends lost 3 bases and 10 bases respectively, with 13 bases between them. CDR1 is MNHEY and CDR2 is SMNVEV in the germline V gene (reference sequence). The CDR3 region is CASSFRQGGEQFF. CDR3 sequence (DNA): TGTGCCAGCAGTTTTCGGCAGGGGGGAGAGCAGTTCTTC.

The CDR3 spells CASSVNGLGQGVVNGYTF. The CDR3 DNA follows: TGTGCCAGCAGCGTAAACGGTTTGGGACAGGGGGTTGTGAATGGCTACACCTTC. The gene calls are TRBV9 and TRBJ1-2; 11 bases match TRBD1. The length of the CDR3 is 18 residues. Germline V gene data show CDR1 as SGDLS and CDR2 as YYNGEE. The V and J ends lost 1 base and 6 bases, in that order; junction bases with no gene match: 14. Full variable domain (rest looked up from reference TRBV9 and TRBJ1-2): DSGVTQTPKHLITATGQRVTLRCSPRSGDLSVYWYQQSLDQGLQFLIQYYNGEERAKGNILERFSAQQFPDLHSELNLSSLELGDSALYFCASSVNGLGQGVVNGYTFGSGTRLTVV.

The chain couples TRBV27 to TRBJ2-2; no definite D call. Germline CDR1 reads MNHEY; CDR2 reads SMNVEV (reference sequence). The CDR3 is made up of 18 amino acids. V shed 2 bases and J shed 6 bases, with 22 bases lying between them. CDR3 amino acids: CASSLEPPALGSAGELFF. CDR3 DNA: TGTGCCAGCAGTTTAGAACCCCCAGCCCTCGGGTCCGCCGGGGAGCTGTTTTTT.

This clone was observed a handful of times. This sequence joins TRBV12-5 and TRBJ1-1; 7 nucleotides line up with TRBD1. The germline CDR1 and CDR2 sequences are LGHNT and FRNRAP. The CDR3 extends over 13 amino acids. V shed 9 bases, J shed 2 bases, and the junction held 6 bases outside the gene matches. In nucleotides, the CDR3 is TGTGCTAGCCAACAGGGGACCAACACTGAAGCTTTCTTT. It translates to CASQQGTNTEAFF.

The V and J genes are TRBV6-1 and TRBJ2-6, with 12 nucleotides matching TRBD1. This CDR3 region has 19 residues. Germline V gene data show CDR1 as MNHNS and CDR2 as SASEGT. After removal of 2 bases from V and 4 bases from J, the junction contained 9 bases not matched to a gene. CDR3 sequence: CASSEKRGTGGAGANVLTF. The CDR3 DNA follows: TGTGCCAGCAGTGAAAAGAGAGGGACAGGGGGCGCGGGGGCCAACGTCCTGACTTTC.

The chain is built from TRBV29-1 and TRBJ2-3, with a weak D call TRBD2 (6 bases). CDR3 length equals 15 residues. Germline CDR1 reads SQVTM; CDR2 reads ANQGSEA. Deletions cut 3 bases from V and 1 base from J, with 14 bases between. The CDR3 coding sequence is TGCAGCGTTGAGGGCGGAGGGACCGGCACAGATACGCAGTATTTT. The encoded protein is CSVEGGGTGTDTQYF.

This clone was picked up a small number of times. V gene TRBV28 combines with J gene TRBJ1-5, with a possible D match to TRBD1 (6 bases). CDR1 and CDR2 from the germline V gene are MDHEN and SYDVKM. The length of the CDR3 is 15 residues. V was trimmed by 8 bases and J by 1 base, leaving 15 bases between them. The CDR3 DNA is TGTGCCAGCCTAGGGGGGGGATGGAGCAATCAGCCCCAGCATTTT. Its translation: CASLGGGWSNQPQHF.

The chain is built from TRBV11-2 and TRBJ1-1; no firm D call. CDR1 is SGHAT, CDR2 FQNNGV, per germline. The CDR3 is made up of 16 amino acids. Trimming took 3 bases from V and 0 from J, leaving 14 bases between them. For the CDR3, the DNA is TGTGCCAGCAGCTTTTGGCAGTCAGGAATGAACACTGAAGCTTTCTTT. Translating gives CASSFWQSGMNTEAFF.

This clone was counted once. V gene TRBV10-3 combines with J gene TRBJ2-7; 11 positions agree with TRBD2. The V gene's germline CDR1 is ENHRY and CDR2 SYGVKD. The CDR3 length is 12 residues. V gave up 6 bases and J gave up 6 bases; unmatched junction bases: 1. The CDR3 region has the DNA TGTGCCATCAGACTAGCGGGAGCCGAGCAGTACTTC. Its translation is CAIRLAGAEQYF.

This sequence joins TRBV30 and TRBJ1-4, with a possible D match to TRBD1 (5 bases). The germline V gene has CDR1 GTSNPN and CDR2 SVGIG (reference sequence). There are 14 residues in the CDR3. Trimming stripped 2 bases from V and 8 bases from J, with 15 bases between. The CDR3 loop reads CAWSPIERGEKLFF. CDR3 in DNA: TGTGCCTGGAGTCCGATAGAAAGGGGAGAAAAACTGTTTTTT. Full variable domain (remainder filled in from reference TRBV30 and TRBJ1-4): SQTIHQWPATLVQPVGSPLSLECTVEGTSNPNLYWYRQAAGRGLQLLFYSVGIGQISSEVPQNLSASRPQDRQFILSSKKLLLSDSGFYLCAWSPIERGEKLFFGSGTQLSVL.

This chain joins TRBV19 and TRBJ1-2; 10 bases map to TRBD1. CDR3 length: 16 residues. V dropped 5 bases and J dropped 4; count of bases not matched to a gene: 10. Looked up from germline, CDR1 is LNHDA and CDR2 is SQIVND (reference sequence). CDR3 sequence (DNA): TGTGCCAGTAGTGCAGCGCCGGGACAGGGGACCTATGGCTACACCTTC. This translates into CASSAAPGQGTYGYTF.

This sequence joins TRBV7-8 and TRBJ2-6, with 7 bases that match TRBD1. The V segment lost 6 bases and the J segment 2 bases; nucleotides outside the gene matches: 10. Germline CDR1 SGHVS, CDR2 FQNEAQ. CDR3 length: 17 amino acids. Here the CDR3 reads CASSYGQVVTGANVLTF. The CDR3 DNA reads as TGTGCCAGCAGTTATGGACAGGTAGTAACTGGGGCCAACGTCCTGACTTTC.

CDR3 loop: CSATGAGNTEAFF. In DNA form, the CDR3 reads TGCAGCGCGACAGGGGCTGGGAACACTGAAGCTTTCTTT. The rearrangement links TRBV29-1 to TRBJ1-1; 8 bases fit TRBD1. This CDR3 spans 13 amino acids. Germline V lookup: CDR1 SQVTM, CDR2 ANQGSEA. Trimming cost V 7 bases and J 1 base; bases outside gene matches: 5.

This clone was seen just once. This sequence joins TRBV27 and TRBJ1-5; D may be TRBD1 (5 bases). The CDR3 length is 14 residues. The V gene lost 7 bases and the J gene lost 5 bases, with 15 bases spanning the gap. Germline V lookup: CDR1 MNHEY, CDR2 SMNVEV (reference sequence). The CDR3 loop reads CASKELGRDQPQHF. CDR3 bases: TGTGCCAGCAAGGAATTGGGGCGAGATCAGCCCCAGCATTTT.

The CDR3 region is CASSPTASGNQPQHF. Here the CDR3 DNA reads TGTGCCAGCAGCCCAACAGCCTCGGGGAATCAGCCCCAGCATTTT. The chain has TRBV7-8 and TRBJ1-5; D gene ambiguous. In germline, CDR1 is SGHVS, CDR2 FQNEAQ. The CDR3 runs 15 residues. The ends were cut back, 5 bases at V and 4 bases at J, with 15 bases in the middle.

The chain's CDR3 is CASSQRLGYQETQYF. CDR3 bases: TGCGCCAGCAGTCAACGTCTAGGTTACCAAGAGACCCAGTACTTC. This chain uses TRBV4-1 with TRBJ2-5, with no clear D. The CDR3 is made up of 15 amino acids. Germline V CDR1 and CDR2: MGHRA, YSYEKL. Trimming cost V 6 bases and J 0 bases, with 14 bases left between them.

This clone was seen more than once but under ten times. The J gene is TRBJ2-2, the V gene TRBV7-9, with TRBD1 matching over 8 bases. Germline CDR1 SEHNR, CDR2 FQNEAQ (reference sequence). CDR3 size: 14 residues. J gave up 4 bases and V 10 bases, and 8 bases lay outside the gene matches. This CDR3 reads CAIAGQESTGELFF. DNA for the CDR3: TGTGCCATCGCGGGACAGGAGAGCACCGGGGAGCTGTTTTTT.

V gene TRBV6-6 combines with J gene TRBJ1-1; 8 bases align to TRBD1. J was trimmed by 4 bases and V by 9 bases; bases with no gene match: 10. The CDR3 consists of 14 residues. Germline V gene sequence: CDR1 MNHNY, CDR2 SVGAGI (reference sequence). The CDR3 loop is CASLMTGVATEAFF. CDR3 coding DNA: TGTGCCAGTCTAATGACAGGGGTCGCCACTGAAGCTTTCTTT.

The chain couples TRBV5-1 to TRBJ2-2, with TRBD1 identical over 9 bases. V lost 0 bases, J lost 4 bases, and 1 base stayed unmatched. Germline V gene data show CDR1 as SGHRS and CDR2 as YFSETQ. This CDR3 is 15 amino acids long. This CDR3 reads CASSLVTGGTGELFF. In DNA form, the CDR3 reads TGCGCCAGCAGCTTGGTGACAGGGGGCACCGGGGAGCTGTTTTTT. Looking up the rest from reference TRBV5-1 and TRBJ2-2 gives the full variable domain: KAGVTQTPRYLIKTRGQQVTLSCSPISGHRSVSWYQQTPGQGLQFLFEYFSETQRNKGNFPGRFSGRQFSNSRSEMNVSTLELGDSALYLCASSLVTGGTGELFFGEGSRLTVL.

J is TRBJ1-1 and V is TRBV28, with 8 bases matching TRBD1. CDR1 is MDHEN and CDR2 is SYDVKM in the germline V gene. V was clipped by 7 bases and J by 5 bases; unmatched bases: 9. This CDR3 is built from 14 residues. The CDR3 reads CASNPGGAWTEAFF. The CDR3 nucleotides are TGTGCCAGCAATCCAGGGGGCGCTTGGACTGAAGCTTTCTTT.

The chain employs TRBV28 and TRBJ2-2, with D possibly matching TRBD1 (6 bases). The germline CDR1 and CDR2 sequences are MDHEN and SYDVKM. This CDR3 region has 15 residues. The V end lost 3 bases, the J end lost 4 bases, and 12 bases lay between the germline ends. DNA for the CDR3: TGTGCCAGCAGTTTTTCGCAGGGGTTCACCGGGGAGCTGTTTTTT. Its protein is CASSFSQGFTGELFF. Filled out from reference TRBV28 and TRBJ2-2, the complete variable domain reads DVKVTQSSRYLVKRTGEKVFLECVQDMDHENMFWYRQDPGLGLRLIYFSYDVKMKEKGDIPEGYSVSREKKERFSLILESASTNQTSMYLCASSFSQGFTGELFFGEGSRLTVL.

The gene calls are TRBV4-1 and TRBJ2-1, with TRBD2 as a possible D gene (6 bases). The CDR3 consists of 17 residues. Trimming left V 0 bases short and J 7 bases short, with 19 bases between. Looked up from germline, CDR1 is MGHRA and CDR2 is YSYEKL. The CDR3 nucleotides are TGCGCCAGCAGCCAAGAGCCACGGGGGAGGCGTGGTAATGAGCAGTTCTTC. It encodes CASSQEPRGRRGNEQFF.

The chain has TRBV7-2 and TRBJ1-3; no clear D gene. This CDR3 contains 16 residues. Between the trimmed V and J ends, which lost 4 bases and 7 bases, there was a span of 20 bases. Germline V lookup: CDR1 SGHTA, CDR2 FQGNSA. For the CDR3, the DNA is TGTGCCAGCAGCTCTTTTCCCGGGATGGTGGGGAACACCATATATTTT. Residues: CASSSFPGMVGNTIYF.